The text below deals with one T cell receptor (beta chain). Its specificity is not known. In making TCR beta libraries, quantitative 5'-RACE with molecular barcodes was used. MiXCR was run by TCRdb on the 5' RACE reads, yielding one entry per CDR3 protein. Of 200,000 to 250,000 distinct CDR3 sequences listed, around 6.6% are singletons. The entry originates in a study of CD8 T cells in ankylosing spondylitis. Findings of the study overall: Researchers reportedly found disease-linked clones significantly enriched in matched ankylosing spondylitis synovial fluid. Seemingly distinctive of ankylosing spondylitis blood was a TCR beta motif formed by eight highly homologous variants.

Germline loops: CDR1 MGHRA, CDR2 YSYEKL. The CDR3 is 17 amino acids. After removal of 4 bases from V and 0 bases from J, the junction contained 3 bases not matched to a gene. V gene TRBV4-1 combines with J gene TRBJ2-6, with 10 bases that match TRBD2. The sequence came from a male donor with ankylosing spondylitis. Sequencing input: blood, either unsorted or a sorted T cell fraction (not recorded which). The CDR3 is CASSLAGGPSGANVLTF. CDR3 coding DNA: TGCGCCAGCAGCCTAGCGGGAGGACCCTCTGGGGCCAACGTCCTGACTTTC.